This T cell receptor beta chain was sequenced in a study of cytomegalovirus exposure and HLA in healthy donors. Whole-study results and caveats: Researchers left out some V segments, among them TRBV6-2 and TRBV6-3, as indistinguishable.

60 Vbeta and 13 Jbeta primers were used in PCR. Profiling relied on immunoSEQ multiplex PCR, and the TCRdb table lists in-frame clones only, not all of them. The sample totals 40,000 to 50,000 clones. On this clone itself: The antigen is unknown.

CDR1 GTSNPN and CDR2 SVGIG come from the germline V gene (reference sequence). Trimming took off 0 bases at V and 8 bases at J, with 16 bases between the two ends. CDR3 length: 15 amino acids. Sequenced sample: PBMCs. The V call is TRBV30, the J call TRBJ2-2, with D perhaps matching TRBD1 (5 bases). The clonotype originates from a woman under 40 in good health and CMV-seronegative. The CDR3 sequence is CAWSVQATLWGELFF. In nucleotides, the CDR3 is TGTGCCTGGAGTGTACAGGCTACCCTTTGGGGGGAGCTGTTTTTT.